This entry describes one TCR beta chain. The read finishes 3 residues shy of the CDR3 end, and the germline J gene is used to complete it. The data derive from a study of T cell clonality in common variable immunodeficiency. Produced via immunoSEQ multiplex PCR; TCRdb's table is partial and in-frame only. This sample shows some 64,000 clones and no singletons; 1.5% to 2% rests with the ten largest. J lost 8 bases, V lost 3 bases, and 8 bases had no gene match. Germline V gene sequence: CDR1 SEHNR, CDR2 FQNEAQ (reference sequence). This CDR3 region has 15 residues. The chain joins TRBV7-9 to TRBJ1-3; 9 bases are a match to TRBD1. The sequence came from a person aged 18 to 70 in good health. Input material: peripheral blood mononuclear cells. CDR3: CASSFTGGAIHTIYF. The covered CDR3 bases are TGTGCCAGCAGCTTCACAGGGGGCGCAATCCACACC. Based on the CDR3 plus reference TRBV7-9 and TRBJ1-3, the full variable domain is DTGVSQNPRHKITKRGQNVTFRCDPISEHNRLYWYRQTLGQGPEFLTYFQNEAQLEKSRLLSDRFSAERPKGSFSTLEIQRTEQGDSAMYLCASSFTGGAIHTIYFGEGSWLTVV.